The entry below describes one TCR beta chain. The data are from a study of T cells in Graves' hyperthyroidism and ophthalmopathy. V was pared by 10 bases and J by 1 base, with 5 bases of the junction left unmatched. The CDR3 consists of 15 residues. CDR1 and CDR2 from the germline V gene are LNHDA and SQIVND (reference sequence). Amplified regions were TCR beta CDR3 sequences from RNA transcripts. The HTBI primer set drove a first-round RT-PCR of the TCR CDR3. TCRdb passed the multiplex PCR reads through MiXCR, listing each CDR3 protein once. The sample lists more than 350,000 distinct CDR3 sequences; approximately 16% were seen once.

The chain combines TRBV19 with TRBJ2-7; the match to TRBD2 covers 15 bases. The source is an older woman with Graves' ophthalmopathy. Specimen: blood. CDR3 bases: TGTGCCACCGACGGGACTAGCGGGGGGTCCTACGAGCAGTACTTC. Translation: CATDGTSGGSYEQYF. Using reference TRBV19 and TRBJ2-7 for the parts outside the CDR3, the full variable domain is DGGITQSPKYLFRKEGQNVTLSCEQNLNHDAMYWYRQDPGQGLRLIYYSQIVNDFQKGDIAEGYSVSREKKESFPLTVTSAQKNPTAFYLCATDGTSGGSYEQYFGPGTRLTVT.